This T cell receptor beta chain was recorded in a study of metastatic and nonmetastatic thyroid tumors. General study findings and limits: TCR beta diversity was reportedly significantly higher in malignant thyroid tumors than benign nodules, in blood and tumor.

Before thyroid surgery, none of the patients had received any treatment. The CDR3 is 15 amino acids. The germline gives CDR1 SGHNT, CDR2 YYREEE (reference sequence). With V trimmed by 4 bases and J by 6 bases, 11 bases remained unmatched. The sample holds many counts of this clone. The antigen is not known. TCRdb re-called the PCR reads with MiXCR. The profile shows fewer than 25,000 clones, about 16% of them singletons. This sequence joins TRBV5-4 and TRBJ2-7; 9 positions agree with TRBD1. The sequencing sample was made of tumor tissue. This TCR derives from a female donor with papillary thyroid cancer or a benign thyroid nodule (not recorded which). Some clones in this sample may be carry-over from other donors' samples. The CDR3 DNA is TGTGCCAGCAGCCCGGGACAGGGTCAAATGGGCGAGCAGTACTTC. Protein product: CASSPGQGQMGEQYF.